This T cell receptor beta chain was recorded in a study of Graves' ophthalmopathy and Graves' hyperthyroidism. The CDR3 length is 12 residues. Germline CDR1 reads SGHKS; CDR2 reads YYEKEE (reference sequence). Trimming removed 1 base from V and 6 bases from J, with 4 bases in between. Amplification from RNA transcripts yielded the TCR beta CDR3 regions. Following a first-round RT-PCR that used HTBI primers, a second-round multiplex PCR was carried out. TCRdb independently ran MiXCR on the multiplex PCR reads; one entry per CDR3 protein. Of about 200,000 distinct CDR3 sequences listed, less than 30% are singletons.

The chain is built from TRBV5-5 and TRBJ2-2; no definite D call. This sequence originates from a man aged 45-65 years with Graves' ophthalmopathy. The material sequenced was peripheral blood. The chain's CDR3 is CASSLWAGELFF. The CDR3 bases are TGTGCCAGCAGCTTGTGGGCCGGGGAGCTGTTTTTT.